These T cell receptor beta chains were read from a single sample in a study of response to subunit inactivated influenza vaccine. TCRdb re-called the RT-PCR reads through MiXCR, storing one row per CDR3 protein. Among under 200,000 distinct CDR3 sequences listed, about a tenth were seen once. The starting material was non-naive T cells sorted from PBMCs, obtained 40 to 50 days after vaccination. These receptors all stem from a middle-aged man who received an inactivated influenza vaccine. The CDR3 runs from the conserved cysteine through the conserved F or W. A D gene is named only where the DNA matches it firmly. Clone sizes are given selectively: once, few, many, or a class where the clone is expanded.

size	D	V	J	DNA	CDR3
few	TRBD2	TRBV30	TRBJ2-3	TGTGCCTGGGCCCCGGGACTAGAGAGAGATACGCAGTATTTT	CAWAPGLERDTQYF
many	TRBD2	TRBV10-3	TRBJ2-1	TGTGCCACAAGGTATAGCGGGGTTTACAATGAGCAGTTCTTC	CATRYSGVYNEQFF
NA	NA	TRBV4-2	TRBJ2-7	TGTGCCAGCAGCTATCTTGGCGATACTTACGAGCAGTACTTC	CASSYLGDTYEQYF
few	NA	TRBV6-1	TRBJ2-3	TGTGCCAGCATCCGAGACAGAGGCACAGATACGCAGTATTTT	CASIRDRGTDTQYF
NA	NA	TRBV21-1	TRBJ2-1	TGTGCCAGCAGCAAAGTAAGGGGCGGGGGACTAGCGGGATTCTACAATGAGCAGTTCTTC	CASSKVRGGGLAGFYNEQFF
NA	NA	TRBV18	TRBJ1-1	TGTGCCAGCTCACCACGGTCGTCAGGGACTGAAGCTTTCTTT	CASSPRSSGTEAFF
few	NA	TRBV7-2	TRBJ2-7	TGTGCCAGCACCCCGAACCGGGGGTACTACGAGCAGTACTTC	CASTPNRGYYEQYF
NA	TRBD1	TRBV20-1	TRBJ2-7	TGCAGTGCTATCGAGGACAGGGGAGGCTACGAGCAGTACTTC	CSAIEDRGGYEQYF
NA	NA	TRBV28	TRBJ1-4	TGTGCCAGCAGTTTATACAGGACCAATAATGAAAAACTGTTTTTT	CASSLYRTNNEKLFF
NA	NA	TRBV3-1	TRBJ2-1	TGTGCCAGCAGCCAAAGGTCTAGTTACTCCTACAATGAGCAGTTCTTC	CASSQRSSYSYNEQFF
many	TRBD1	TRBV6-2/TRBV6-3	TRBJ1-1	TGTGCCAGCAGTTACTCGACAGGGAGAGGCACTGAAGCTTTCTTT	CASSYSTGRGTEAFF
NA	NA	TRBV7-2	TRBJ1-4	TGTGCCAGCAGCTTACAGGGGTCCCATAATGAAAAACTGTTTTTT	CASSLQGSHNEKLFF
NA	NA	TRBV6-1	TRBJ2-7	TGTGCCAGCAGCCCTGGAGGGGGACGGGTCTACGAGCAGTACTTC	CASSPGGGRVYEQYF
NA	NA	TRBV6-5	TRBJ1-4	TGTGCCAGCAGTTACGGGGGTCGGGAAAAACTGTTTTTT	CASSYGGREKLFF
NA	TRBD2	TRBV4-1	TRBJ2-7	TGCGCCAGCAGCCTGAGACTAGCGTCCTACGAGCAGTACTTC	CASSLRLASYEQYF
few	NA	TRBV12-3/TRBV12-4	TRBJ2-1	TGTGCCAGCAGCCAAACGAATGAGCAGTTTTTC	CASSQTNEQFF
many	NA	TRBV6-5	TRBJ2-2	TGTGCCAGCAGTTACTCCTATAGTCGTGATCTCGGGGAGCTGTTTTTT	CASSYSYSRDLGELFF
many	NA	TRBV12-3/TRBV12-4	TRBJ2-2	TGTGCCAGCAGTTCTCTGATGAACACCGGGGAGCTGTTTTTT	CASSSLMNTGELFF
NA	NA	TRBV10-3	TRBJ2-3	TGTGCCATCAGTCCCCAGGGGGGGGGCACAGATACGCAGTATTTT	CAISPQGGGTDTQYF
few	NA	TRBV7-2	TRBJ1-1	TGTGCCAGCAGCGAACAGGGTGGGAGTACTGAAGCTTTCTTT	CASSEQGGSTEAFF
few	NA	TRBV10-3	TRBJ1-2	TGTGCCACGCAAAACTACGGGCAAAACTATGGCTACACCTTC	CATQNYGQNYGYTF
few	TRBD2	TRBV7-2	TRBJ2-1	TGTGCCAGCAGCTTAGAGGGCGGGGGGGTTCTGGGTGAGCAGTTCTTC	CASSLEGGGVLGEQFF
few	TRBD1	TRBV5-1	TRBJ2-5	TGCGCCAGCAGCTCAGGGGGCCGGTACCAAGAGACCCAGTACTTC	CASSSGGRYQETQYF
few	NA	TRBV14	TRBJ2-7	TGTGCCAGCAGCCAAGATTTGGCAGGGAGCAACGAGCAGTACTTC	CASSQDLAGSNEQYF
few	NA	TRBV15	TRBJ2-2	TGTGCCACCAGCAGAGATGTTGGAACCAGCGGCGGGGAGCTGTTTTTT	CATSRDVGTSGGELFF
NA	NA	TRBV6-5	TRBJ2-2	TGTGCCAGCAGTTACTCCGGCCCCGGGGAGCTGTTTTTT	CASSYSGPGELFF
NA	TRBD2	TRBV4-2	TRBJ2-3	TGTGCCAGCAGCCAAGCCCGCGGGAGGGCGACAGATACGCAGTATTTT	CASSQARGRATDTQYF
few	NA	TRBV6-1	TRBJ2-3	TGTGCCAGCACCTCTACTCAAACGCAGTATTTT	CASTSTQTQYF
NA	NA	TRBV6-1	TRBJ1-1	TGTGCCAGCAGAAAGGGCCGGGAGGGTAGCACTGAAGCTTTCTTT	CASRKGREGSTEAFF
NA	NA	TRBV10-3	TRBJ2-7	TGTGCCATCAGTGACAGGGTTTACGAGAAGTACTTC	CAISDRVYEKYF
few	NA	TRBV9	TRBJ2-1	TGTGCCAGCAGCGTAGATTCGAAAGACAATGAGCAGTTCTTC	CASSVDSKDNEQFF
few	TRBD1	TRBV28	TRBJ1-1	TGTGCCAGCAGTTTATTGCCAGGGGGCCGCACTGAAGCTTTCTTT	CASSLLPGGRTEAFF
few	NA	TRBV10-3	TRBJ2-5	TGTGCCATCAGGGACTGGAAGAAAGAGACCCAGTACTTC	CAIRDWKKETQYF
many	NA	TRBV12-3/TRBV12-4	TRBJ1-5	TGTGCCAGCAGTTTGATGCCGGGACGGGGACCTAATCAGCCCCAGCATTTT	CASSLMPGRGPNQPQHF
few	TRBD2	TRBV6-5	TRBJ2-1	TGTGCCAGCAGTTACATCTCTAGCGGGAGCAATGAGCAGTTCTTC	CASSYISSGSNEQFF
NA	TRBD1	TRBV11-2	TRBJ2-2	TGTGCCAGCAGCTCCCGGACAGGATCCACCGGGGAGCTGTTTTTT	CASSSRTGSTGELFF
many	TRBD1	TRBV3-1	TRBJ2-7	TGTGCCAGCAGCCGGGCGACAGGGAACTACGAGCAGTACTTC	CASSRATGNYEQYF
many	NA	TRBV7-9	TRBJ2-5	TGTGCCAGCAGCCGCGTGGGGGAAGAGACCCAGTACTTC	CASSRVGEETQYF
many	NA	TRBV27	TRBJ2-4	TGTGCCAGCGCACTGACGGGCAAAAACATTCAGTACTTC	CASALTGKNIQYF
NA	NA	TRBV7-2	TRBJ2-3	TGTGCCAGCAGCTTTCGACAGATGAGCACAGATACGCAGTATTTT	CASSFRQMSTDTQYF
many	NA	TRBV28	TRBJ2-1	TGTGCCAGCAGTGTCGCGGGTCGTAGGGGTTCCCTCAATGAGCAGTTCTTC	CASSVAGRRGSLNEQFF
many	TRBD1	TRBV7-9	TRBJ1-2	TGTGCCAGCAGCTTAGCCTTCGGGACAGTTGCTAACTATGGCTACACCTTC	CASSLAFGTVANYGYTF
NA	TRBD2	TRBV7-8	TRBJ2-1	TGTGCCAGCAGCTTAGTAAGAGCTAGCGGCCGGTACAATGAGCAGTTCTTC	CASSLVRASGRYNEQFF
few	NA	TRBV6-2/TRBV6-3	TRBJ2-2	TGTGCCAGCAGTGGGACTCCGACCGGGGAGCTGTTTTTT	CASSGTPTGELFF
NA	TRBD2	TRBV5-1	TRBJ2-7	TGCGCCAGCAGCTTGATGACTAGCGGGGGGGTCCCCTACGAGCAGTACTTC	CASSLMTSGGVPYEQYF
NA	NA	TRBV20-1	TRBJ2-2	TGCAGTGCTAGAGTGCCTCCGAGCGGGCTGTTTTTT	CSARVPPSGLFF
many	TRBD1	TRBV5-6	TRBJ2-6	TGTGCCAGCAGCCAGCCGGGACAGGGGATTCCTGGGGCCAACGTCCTGACTTTC	CASSQPGQGIPGANVLTF